The 17 T cell receptor beta chains given below trace back to one sample, sequenced in a study of graft-versus-host responses after intestinal transplantation. The data were produced by immunoSEQ multiplex PCR, yet TCRdb's version contains in-frame clones alone and is incomplete. The sample shows over 70,000 clones, 80% to 85% of them seen only once. Their antigens are not known. The sequencing here drew on unstimulated CD8+ T cells sorted from spleen or lymph node cells, taken before intestinal transplant. These receptors came from a human donor who received an intestinal transplant.

J is TRBJ2-4 and V is TRBV4-1, with D perhaps TRBD1 or TRBD2 (5 bases each). V was pared by 0 bases and J by 13 bases, with 10 bases between. The CDR3 runs to 12 residues. The germline gives CDR1 MGHRA, CDR2 YSYEKL. CDR3 nucleotides: TGCGCCAGCAGCCAAGACGGGGCGCGGCAGTACTTC. This gives the protein CASSQDGARQYF.

This sequence joins TRBV13 and TRBJ2-3; D possibly corresponds to TRBD2 (7 bases). Per germline, CDR1 PRHDT and CDR2 FYEKMQ (reference sequence). This CDR3 contains 14 residues. V was shortened by 5 bases and J by 4 bases, with 13 bases between the two germline ends. The CDR3 is CASSPRGGSDTQYF. As DNA, the CDR3 is TGTGCCAGCAGCCCTCGCGGGGGCTCAGATACGCAGTATTTT. Full variable domain (outside the CDR3, taken from reference TRBV13 and TRBJ2-3): AAGVIQSPRHLIKEKRETATLKCYPIPRHDTVYWYQQGPGQDPQFLISFYEKMQSDKGSIPDRFSAQQFSDYHSELNMSSLELGDSALYFCASSPRGGSDTQYFGPGTRLTVL.

The count of this clone is one. The V call is TRBV2, the J call TRBJ2-3; D is perhaps TRBD2 (5 bases). Per germline, CDR1 SNHLY and CDR2 FYNNEI. This CDR3 spans 15 amino acids. The ends were cut back, 3 bases at V and 4 bases at J, with 14 bases in the middle. The CDR3 protein is CASSDEAGGADTQYF. Written as DNA, the CDR3 is TGTGCCAGCAGTGATGAGGCGGGTGGAGCAGATACGCAGTATTTT.

V usage is TRBV28 and J usage is TRBJ2-3, with 7 positions matching TRBD1. With V trimmed by 4 bases and J by 0 bases, 16 bases remained unmatched. Germline V gene sequence: CDR1 MDHEN, CDR2 SYDVKM. This CDR3 contains 19 residues. CDR3 DNA: TGTGCCAGCAGTTCCCCCACCCTAACAGGGGCTAGCAGCACAGATACGCAGTATTTT. Amino acids: CASSSPTLTGASSTDTQYF.

This clone was seen once. The CDR3 is CASSLGLAGGGPYNEQFF. The CDR3 DNA is TGCGCCAGCAGCTTGGGACTAGCGGGAGGGGGGCCCTACAATGAGCAGTTCTTC. The chain has TRBV5-1 and TRBJ2-1, with 14 bases matching TRBD2. The CDR3 covers 18 residues. In germline, CDR1 is SGHRS, CDR2 YFSETQ. V gave up 0 bases and J gave up 2 bases; unmatched junction bases: 4.

J is TRBJ2-7 and V is TRBV19, with D unclear. Looked up from germline, CDR1 is LNHDA and CDR2 is SQIVND (reference sequence). Trimming removed 3 bases at V and 3 bases at J, with 9 bases between. The CDR3 spans 13 residues. CDR3 sequence: CASSISGLYEQYF. Written as DNA, the CDR3 is TGTGCCAGTAGTATCTCCGGGCTCTACGAGCAGTACTTC.

V is TRBV19 and J is TRBJ1-2, with unresolved D. The CDR3 totals 13 residues. Germline-derived CDR1 and CDR2 are LNHDA and SQIVND (reference sequence). Trimming pared 5 bases from V and 3 bases from J, leaving 10 bases between. The CDR3 nucleotides read TGTGCCAGTAGTCCGCCGGGTCACTATGGCTACACCTTC. This gives the protein CASSPPGHYGYTF.

The rearrangement joins TRBV28 to TRBJ2-1, with 8 nucleotides matching TRBD2. Germline CDR1 MDHEN, CDR2 SYDVKM. The CDR3 runs to 15 residues. V shed 2 bases and J 5 bases; nucleotides not matched to a gene: 5. Here the CDR3 reads CASSLSSGIHNEQFF. The CDR3 DNA is TGTGCCAGCAGTTTAAGTAGCGGGATTCACAATGAGCAGTTCTTC.

This rearrangement joins TRBV28 to TRBJ2-3, with D possibly matching TRBD1 (6 bases). The CDR3 extends over 24 amino acids. Germline CDR1 reads MDHEN; CDR2 reads SYDVKM. The V end was cut by 7 bases, the J end by 0 bases, with 41 bases between. The CDR3 here is CASTHKGGTQRVVVEAVSTDTQYF. CDR3 coding DNA: TGTGCCAGCACCCACAAAGGGGGAACCCAACGGGTGGTAGTCGAGGCGGTGAGCACAGATACGCAGTATTTT.

V usage is TRBV4-1 and J usage is TRBJ2-7; 7 nucleotides match TRBD2. The CDR3 is 15 amino acids. The germline V gene encodes CDR1 MGHRA and CDR2 YSYEKL. V lost 4 bases and J lost 3; bases outside the gene matches: 9. CDR3 sequence (DNA): TGCGCCAGCAGCCCATATACTGGGGAGGGCTACGAGCAGTACTTC. Its protein is CASSPYTGEGYEQYF.

This chain joins TRBV5-4 and TRBJ1-1, with D unclear. Germline assignment: CDR1 SGHNT and CDR2 YYREEE (reference sequence). Deletions cut 0 bases from V and 0 bases from J, with 9 bases between. The CDR3 is made up of 15 amino acids. CDR3 residues: CASSLAGPVNTEAFF. CDR3 sequence (DNA): TGTGCCAGCAGCTTGGCGGGCCCGGTGAACACTGAAGCTTTCTTT.

The chain is built from TRBV4-1 and TRBJ1-5; TRBD1 is a possible D gene (6 bases). V lost 1 base and J 6 bases, leaving 25 bases between the germline ends. The CDR3 runs 19 residues. Germline loops: CDR1 MGHRA, CDR2 YSYEKL. The CDR3 spells CASSQVGIARGLWSQPQHF. Here the CDR3 DNA reads TGCGCCAGCAGCCAAGTGGGAATAGCCCGGGGGCTTTGGAGTCAGCCCCAGCATTTT.

The chain couples TRBV4-3 to TRBJ2-1, with 13 bases identical to TRBD2. The length of the CDR3 is 16 residues. CDR1 and CDR2 from the germline V gene are LGHNA and YSLEER. Germline trimming cut 0 bases from V and 7 bases from J; bases unmatched to any gene: 3. CDR3: CASSQEPGLAGNEQFF. The CDR3 nucleotides read TGCGCCAGCAGCCAAGAACCGGGACTAGCGGGGAATGAGCAGTTCTTC.

V and J are TRBV9 and TRBJ2-7, with 9 bases identical to TRBD2. V trimming: 2 bases; J trimming: 3 bases; junction bases outside the gene matches: 3. The CDR3 runs to 14 residues. The germline V gene encodes CDR1 SGDLS and CDR2 YYNGEE. The CDR3 sequence is CASSVSSGDYEQYF. Here the CDR3 DNA reads TGTGCCAGCAGCGTTTCTAGCGGGGACTACGAGCAGTACTTC.

The rearrangement links TRBV4-1 to TRBJ2-7; 9 bases map to TRBD1. Germline-derived CDR1 and CDR2 are MGHRA and YSYEKL. This CDR3 has 15 residues. The V segment lost 0 bases and the J segment 5 bases; nucleotides outside the gene matches: 5. CDR3 sequence (DNA): TGCGCCAGCAGCCAAGATCGGGGACAGGGAAACGAGCAGTACTTC. It specifies CASSQDRGQGNEQYF.

V and J are TRBV6-5 and TRBJ2-1, with a weak D call TRBD1 (7 bases). The germline V gene encodes CDR1 MNHEY and CDR2 SVGAGI. Trimming took off 1 base at V and 7 bases at J, with 14 bases between the two ends. The CDR3 runs to 15 residues. CDR3 DNA sequence: TGTGCCAGCAGTTACTATCCAGGGGGGTGGAATGAGCAGTTCTTC. It translates to CASSYYPGGWNEQFF.

As concerns this clone: The sample carries other DNA sequences with the same CDR3. The chain couples TRBV9 to TRBJ2-3, with D perhaps matching TRBD1 (6 bases). CDR1 is SGDLS, CDR2 YYNGEE, per germline. CDR3 length: 16 residues. V dropped 0 bases and J dropped 5 bases, with 16 bases sitting between them. In DNA form, the CDR3 reads TGTGCCAGCAGCGTAGTCCCGACAGGTGATGGAGATACGCAGTATTTT. It yields the protein CASSVVPTGDGDTQYF.